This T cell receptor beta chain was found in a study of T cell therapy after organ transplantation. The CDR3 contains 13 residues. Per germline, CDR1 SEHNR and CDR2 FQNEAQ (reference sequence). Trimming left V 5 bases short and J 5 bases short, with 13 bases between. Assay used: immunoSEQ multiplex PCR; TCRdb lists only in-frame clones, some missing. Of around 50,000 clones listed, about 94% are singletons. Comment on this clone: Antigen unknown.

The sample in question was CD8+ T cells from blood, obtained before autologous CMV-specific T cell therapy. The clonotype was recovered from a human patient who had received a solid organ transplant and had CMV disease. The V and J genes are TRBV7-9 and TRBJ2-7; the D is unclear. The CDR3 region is CASSPRFSDEQYF. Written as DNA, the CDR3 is TGTGCCAGCAGCCCCCGGTTCTCAGACGAGCAGTACTTC.